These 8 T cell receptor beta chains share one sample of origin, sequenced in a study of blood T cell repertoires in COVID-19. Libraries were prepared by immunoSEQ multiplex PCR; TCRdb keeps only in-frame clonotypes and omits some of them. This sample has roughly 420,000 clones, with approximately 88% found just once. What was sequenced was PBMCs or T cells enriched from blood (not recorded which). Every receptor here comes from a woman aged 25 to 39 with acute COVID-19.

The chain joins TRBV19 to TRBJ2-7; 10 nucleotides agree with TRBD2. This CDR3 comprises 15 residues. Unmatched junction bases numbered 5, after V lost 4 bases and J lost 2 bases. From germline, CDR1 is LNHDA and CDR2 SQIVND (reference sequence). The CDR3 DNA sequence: TGTGCCAGTAGTAAAGTAGCGGGGGGCACCTACGAGCAGTACTTC. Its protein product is CASSKVAGGTYEQYF.

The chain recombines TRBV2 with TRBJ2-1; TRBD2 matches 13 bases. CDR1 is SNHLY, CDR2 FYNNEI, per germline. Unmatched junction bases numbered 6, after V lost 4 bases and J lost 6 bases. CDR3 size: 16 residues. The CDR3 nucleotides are TGTGCCAGCAGTGGGACTAGCGGGGGCAAACTCAATGAGCAGTTCTTC. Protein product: CASSGTSGGKLNEQFF.

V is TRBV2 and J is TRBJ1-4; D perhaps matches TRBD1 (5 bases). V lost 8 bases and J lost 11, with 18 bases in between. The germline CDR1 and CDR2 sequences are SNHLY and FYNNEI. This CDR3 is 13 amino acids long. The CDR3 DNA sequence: TGTGCCAGCCGAGGGGTCGACGGGGGGAAACTGTTTTTT. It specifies CASRGVDGGKLFF.

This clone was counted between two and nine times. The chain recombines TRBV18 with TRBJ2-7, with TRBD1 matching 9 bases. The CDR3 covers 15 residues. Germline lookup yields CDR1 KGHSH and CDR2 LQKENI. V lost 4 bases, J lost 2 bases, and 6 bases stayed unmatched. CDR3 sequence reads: CASSLGTGLTYEQYF. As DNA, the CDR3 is TGTGCCAGCTCACTCGGGACAGGGTTAACCTACGAGCAGTACTTC.

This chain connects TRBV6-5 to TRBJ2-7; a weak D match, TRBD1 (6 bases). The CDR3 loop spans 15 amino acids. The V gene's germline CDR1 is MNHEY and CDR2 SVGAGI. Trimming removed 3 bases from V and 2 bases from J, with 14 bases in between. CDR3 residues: CASSYSGEGAYEQYF. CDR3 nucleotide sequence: TGTGCCAGCAGTTATTCAGGGGAAGGGGCCTACGAGCAGTACTTC.

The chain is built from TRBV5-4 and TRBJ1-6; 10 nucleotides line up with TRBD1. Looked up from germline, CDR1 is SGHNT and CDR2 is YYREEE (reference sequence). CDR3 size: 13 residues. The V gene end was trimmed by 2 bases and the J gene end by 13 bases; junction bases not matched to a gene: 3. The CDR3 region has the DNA TGTGCCAGCAGCTTTGGGACAGGGGATCCCCTCCACTTT. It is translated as CASSFGTGDPLHF.

The CDR3 region is CASGLKVGGSSQPQHF. The CDR3 nucleotides read TGTGCTAGTGGTTTAAAAGTTGGGGGGAGTAGTCAGCCCCAGCATTTT. The chain employs TRBV12-5 and TRBJ1-5; weak D call: TRBD1 (5 bases). V lost 3 bases to trimming and J lost 6 bases, with 18 bases between them. CDR1 is LGHNT and CDR2 is FRNRAP in the germline V gene. This CDR3 has 16 residues. The entire variable domain, with the rest obtained from reference TRBV12-5 and TRBJ1-5, is as follows: DARVTQTPRHKVTEMGQEVTMRCQPILGHNTVFWYRQTMMQGLELLAYFRNRAPLDDSGMPKDRFSAEMPDATLATLKIQPSEPRDSAVYFCASGLKVGGSSQPQHFGDGTRLSIL.

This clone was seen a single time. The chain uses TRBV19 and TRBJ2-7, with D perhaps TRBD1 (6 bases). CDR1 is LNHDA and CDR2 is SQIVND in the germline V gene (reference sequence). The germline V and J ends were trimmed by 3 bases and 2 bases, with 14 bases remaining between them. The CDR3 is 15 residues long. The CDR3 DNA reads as TGTGCCAGTAGTATGGGCCAGGGGACAACCTACGAGCAGTACTTC. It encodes CASSMGQGTTYEQYF. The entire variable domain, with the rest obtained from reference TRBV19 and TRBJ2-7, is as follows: DGGITQSPKYLFRKEGQNVTLSCEQNLNHDAMYWYRQDPGQGLRLIYYSQIVNDFQKGDIAEGYSVSREKKESFPLTVTSAQKNPTAFYLCASSMGQGTTYEQYFGPGTRLTVT.